The entry below describes one T cell receptor (beta chain). Its antigen is as yet unknown. The record originates from a study of cytomegalovirus exposure and HLA in healthy donors. The study, taken as a whole, reports: Researchers reported in a later analysis that a missense DCLRE1C variant was tied to TCR beta V- and J-gene trimming.

PCR amplification relied on 60 Vbeta primers (plus 13 Jbeta primers). TCRdb's table, derived via immunoSEQ multiplex PCR, lists solely in-frame clones and lacks some. Of roughly 120,000 clones listed, just under 75% were seen once; the top ten hold approximately 4.8%. V lost 2 bases, J lost 8 bases, and 10 bases stayed unmatched. The germline gives CDR1 SGHAT, CDR2 FQDESV (reference sequence). There are 16 residues in the CDR3. The clonotype comes from a man aged 55 to 69 in good health and CMV-seropositive. The J gene is TRBJ2-3, the V gene TRBV11-1; TRBD2 matches 10 bases. The specimen was PBMCs. The CDR3 sequence is CASSLRSGGAGSTQYF. In DNA, the CDR3 is TGTGCCAGCAGCTTACGGAGCGGGGGGGCGGGATCTACGCAGTATTTT.